A single sample gave rise to the 2 T cell receptor beta chains below, sequenced in a study of blood T cell repertoires in COVID-19 (dated by TCRdb to the early 2020s). The library relied on the immunoSEQ multiplex PCR assay. The table comes from immuneACCESS by way of TCRdb, which keeps in-frame sequences with V and J called. Part of the clones is missing from these tables; in studies checked, under half for an unresolved V gene and the rest for unknown reasons. The sample contains 350,000 to 400,000 clones, 86% of them found a single time. The ten largest clones capture 7.1% of the sample. Source material: peripheral blood. These receptor sequences come from an older woman with COVID-19, enrolled during active disease.

The chain combines TRBV19 with TRBJ1-2; no clear D gene. The germline V gene has CDR1 LNHDA and CDR2 SQIVND (reference sequence). V lost 8 bases and J 5 bases, leaving 15 bases between the germline ends. This CDR3 region has 13 residues. The CDR3 sequence is CASAGWALYGYTF. The CDR3 bases are TGTGCCAGTGCGGGTTGGGCTTTGTATGGCTACACCTTC. The full variable domain, in which reference TRBV19 and TRBJ1-2 provide the parts outside the CDR3, is DGGITQSPKYLFRKEGQNVTLSCEQNLNHDAMYWYRQDPGQGLRLIYYSQIVNDFQKGDIAEGYSVSREKKESFPLTVTSAQKNPTAFYLCASAGWALYGYTFGSGTRLTVV.

The rearrangement uses TRBV7-9 and TRBJ1-2; 8 bases map to TRBD1. With 1 base clipped from V and 8 bases from J, the junction kept 9 bases outside the gene matches. The CDR3 spans 15 residues. CDR1 is SEHNR, CDR2 FQNEAQ, per germline (reference sequence). The CDR3 region is CASSLELDRVRGYTF. DNA for the CDR3: TGTGCCAGCAGCTTAGAGTTGGACAGGGTGAGGGGCTACACCTTC.